The source of this T cell receptor beta chain is a study of regulatory and conventional T cells in breast cancer. TCRdb re-derived calls from the PCR reads in MiXCR, one entry per CDR3 protein. Of roughly 16,000 distinct CDR3 sequences in the sample, approximately 35% were seen once. In regard to this clonotype: Sequence at one end of the junction differs from germline and may be a read error.

This CDR3 has 13 amino acids. Germline CDR1 is SEHNR and CDR2 is FQNEAQ (reference sequence). V and J are TRBV7-9 and TRBJ1-2, with 7 bases aligning to TRBD1. The source of this sequence is a female donor in good health. The sample was conventional T cells from blood. In DNA form, the CDR3 reads TGTGCCAGCAGCGTGGGACAGAACTATGGCTGCACCTTC. It codes for CASSVGQNYGCTF.